The 7 T cell receptor beta chains below come from one sample, sequenced in a study of human T cells and chemical hapten exposure. TCRdb reanalysed the RACE reads using MiXCR and keeps one entry per CDR3 protein. This table holds 100,000 to 150,000 distinct CDR3 sequences, about 11% found once. Time point in this sample: patch test 3, about 24 weeks after DPC sensitization. The sample's treatment: therapeutic diphenylcyclopropenone sensitization with weekly scalp DPC. The specimen comprised whole blood, sampled in connection with sensitization to the hapten diphenylcyclopropenone (DPC). These receptors came from a woman aged 45-59 years with alopecia areata. Some clones in this sample may be carry-over from other donors' samples.

A remark on this clonotype: One base away lies a much larger clone, so this may be a sequencing read error. This rearrangement joins TRBV7-2 to TRBJ1-5; weak D call: TRBD1 (5 bases). The CDR3 totals 15 residues. Trimming stripped 8 bases from V and 3 bases from J, with 17 bases between. Germline V gene sequence: CDR1 SGHTA, CDR2 FQGNSA. The chain's CDR3 is CASSRDGYNNQPQHF. CDR3 DNA sequence: TGTGCCAGCTCCAGGGATGGGTATAACAATCAGCCCCAGCATTTT.

This clonotype turned up a few times. In DNA, the CDR3 is TGTGCCAGCAGCGCCCGGAGGGGTAAGGGCAGTGGCTACACCTTC. This sequence encodes CASSARRGKGSGYTF. The rearrangement uses TRBV12-3 or TRBV12-4 and TRBJ1-2, with D tentatively TRBD1 (5 bases). Trimming left V 6 bases short and J 7 bases short, with 21 bases between. CDR3 length equals 15 residues.

This clonotype was seen a few times. V and J are TRBV10-2 and TRBJ2-3; 9 bases are shared with TRBD2. V shed 0 bases and J 5 bases; nucleotides not matched to a gene: 21. CDR3 length equals 21 residues. Germline values: CDR1 WSHSY, CDR2 SAAADI. The CDR3 DNA follows: TGCGCCAGCAGTGAGTCCCCCCCGGATGGGACTAGCTTACCTGAAGGAGATACGCAGTATTTT. Protein sequence: CASSESPPDGTSLPEGDTQYF.

This clonotype was recorded at least ten times. The genes are TRBV7-9 and TRBJ2-1; 8 bases fit TRBD1. V shed 2 bases and J 1 base; nucleotides not matched to a gene: 10. The CDR3 loop spans 18 amino acids. Germline values: CDR1 SEHNR, CDR2 FQNEAQ (reference sequence). CDR3 amino acids: CASSLPDRGGRSYNEQFF. CDR3 nucleotide sequence: TGTGCCAGCAGCTTACCTGACAGGGGAGGAAGGTCCTACAATGAGCAGTTCTTC.

This clonotype was counted a few times. At one boundary the junction diverges from the germline segment, which might be a read error. This sequence joins TRBV4-3 and TRBJ1-3; no clear D gene. Germline V gives CDR1 LGHNA, CDR2 YSLEER. The CDR3 has 16 amino acids. The CDR3 region is CASSQGGTASGNTIYF. CDR3 coding DNA: TGTGCCAGCAGCCAAGGAGGAACGGCCTCTGGAAACACCATATATTTT.

This clonotype was counted once. The DNA of the CDR3 is TGTGCCAGCAGCTCCCCGGGACTAGGCTCCTACGAGCAGTACTTC. This codes for CASSSPGLGSYEQYF. The rearrangement joins TRBV6-6 to TRBJ2-7; 8 nucleotides match TRBD2. The germline gives CDR1 MNHNY, CDR2 SVGAGI (reference sequence). The CDR3 totals 15 residues. The J segment lost 0 bases and the V segment lost 6 bases, leaving 7 bases of the junction unmatched.

J is TRBJ2-6 and V is TRBV12-3 or TRBV12-4; TRBD1 might be the D (5 bases). The germline V and J ends were trimmed by 7 bases and 0 bases, with 10 bases remaining between them. The CDR3 loop spans 15 amino acids. CDR3: CASTDSLSGANVLTF. Here the CDR3 DNA reads TGTGCCAGCACCGACAGTCTCTCTGGGGCCAACGTCCTGACTTTC.